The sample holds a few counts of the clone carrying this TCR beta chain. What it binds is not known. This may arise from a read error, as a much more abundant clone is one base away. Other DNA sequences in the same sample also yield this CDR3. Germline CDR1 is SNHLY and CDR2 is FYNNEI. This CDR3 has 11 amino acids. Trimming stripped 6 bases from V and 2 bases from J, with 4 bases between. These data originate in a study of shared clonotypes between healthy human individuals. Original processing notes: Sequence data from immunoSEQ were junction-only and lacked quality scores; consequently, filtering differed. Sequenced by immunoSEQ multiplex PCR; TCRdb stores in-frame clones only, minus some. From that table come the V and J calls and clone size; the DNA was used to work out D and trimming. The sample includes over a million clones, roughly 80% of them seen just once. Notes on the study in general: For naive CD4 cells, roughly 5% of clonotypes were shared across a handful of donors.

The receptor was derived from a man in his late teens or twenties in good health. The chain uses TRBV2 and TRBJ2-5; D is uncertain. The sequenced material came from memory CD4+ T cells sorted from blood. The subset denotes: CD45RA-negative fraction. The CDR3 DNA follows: TGTGCCAGCAGCCTGCAAGAGACCCAGTACTTC. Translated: CASSLQETQYF. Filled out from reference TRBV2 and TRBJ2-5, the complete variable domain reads EPEVTQTPSHQVTQMGQEVILRCVPISNHLYFYWYRQILGQKVEFLVSFYNNEISEKSEIFDDQFSVERPDGSNFTLKIRSTKLEDSAMYFCASSLQETQYFGPGTRLLVL.